A single sample is the source of the 23 T cell receptor beta chains below, sequenced in a study of response to subunit inactivated influenza vaccine. MiXCR was run by TCRdb on the RT-PCR reads, yielding one entry per CDR3 protein. The sample lists under 550,000 distinct CDR3 sequences; about 7.6% were seen once. The sequenced sample was PBMCs from blood, obtained around 25 months after vaccination. The source of these receptors is a man in his fifties or sixties who received an inactivated influenza vaccine.

This clonotype was seen at least ten times. This chain links TRBV20-1 with TRBJ1-1, with 8 bases that match TRBD1. The CDR3 consists of 19 residues. After removal of 3 bases from V and 0 bases from J, the junction contained 18 bases not matched to a gene. Per germline, CDR1 DFQATT and CDR2 SNEGSKA (reference sequence). The CDR3 DNA sequence: TGCAGTGCTAGGAACCGGGACAGGCGTCTAGGCTGGGTGAACACTGAAGCTTTCTTT. As protein: CSARNRDRRLGWVNTEAFF.

The chain couples TRBV12-5 to TRBJ1-2; TRBD1 might be the D (5 bases). Germline CDR1 is LGHNT and CDR2 is FRNRAP. The CDR3 loop spans 16 amino acids. Trimming stripped 1 base from V and 1 base from J, with 13 bases between. CDR3 DNA sequence: TGTGCTAGTGGTTTGGCACCGGGACCGCGTAACTATGGCTACACCTTC. It specifies CASGLAPGPRNYGYTF.

This clonotype was counted ten times or more. The chain has TRBV12-3 or TRBV12-4 and TRBJ2-7, with 8 bases fitting TRBD2. Trimming at V came to 2 bases and at J to 11 bases, leaving 14 bases not matched to a gene. The CDR3 runs to 15 residues. CDR3 in DNA: TGTGCCAGCAGTTTAATGGGGACTAGTGTGCCGGAGGAGTACTTC. Protein: CASSLMGTSVPEEYF.

The V and J genes are TRBV7-6 and TRBJ2-7, with TRBD1 as a possible D gene (5 bases). This CDR3 is built from 12 residues. Deletions cut 2 bases from V and 5 bases from J, with 7 bases between. Germline CDR1 is SGHVS and CDR2 is FNYEAQ. The CDR3 reads CASSLIQDEQYF. CDR3 nucleotide sequence: TGTGCCAGCAGCTTAATACAGGACGAGCAGTACTTC.

Concerning this clonotype: This sequence may be a read error, since a much larger clone differs from it by one base. This chain uses TRBV2 with TRBJ2-7, with TRBD2 as a possible D gene (5 bases). CDR3 length: 11 amino acids. Trimming left V 8 bases short and J 4 bases short, with 9 bases between. Germline CDR1 SNHLY, CDR2 FYNNEI. CDR3 nucleotide sequence: TGTGCCAGCCGACGGACTTACGAGCAGTACTTC. Its protein is CASRRTYEQYF.

This clonotype appeared many times. The chain is built from TRBV20-1 and TRBJ1-5, with D uncertain. The CDR3 spans 13 residues. The germline gives CDR1 DFQATT, CDR2 SNEGSKA (reference sequence). V was shortened by 1 base and J by 6 bases, with 10 bases between the two germline ends. For the CDR3, the DNA is TGCAGTGCTAGAGTCCCCGGGATTCAGCCCCAGCATTTT. Translating it yields CSARVPGIQPQHF.

The chain combines TRBV10-2 with TRBJ2-3, with D possibly being TRBD1 or TRBD2 (5 bases each). The CDR3 is 14 amino acids. The V and J ends lost 8 bases and 4 bases respectively, with 16 bases between them. CDR1 and CDR2 (germline): WSHSY, SAAADI. The chain's CDR3 is CASWAEGTPDTQYF. The CDR3 DNA sequence: TGCGCCAGCTGGGCCGAAGGGACCCCAGATACGCAGTATTTT.

The chain has TRBV4-2 and TRBJ1-2, with D hard to call. CDR1 is LGHNA and CDR2 is YNFKEQ in the germline V gene. The V end was cut by 4 bases, the J end by 2 bases, with 17 bases between. The CDR3 sequence is 16 residues long. The CDR3 region is CASSLSMSTYNYGYTF. In nucleotides, the CDR3 is TGTGCCAGCAGCCTATCTATGTCGACATACAACTATGGCTACACCTTC.

This clonotype was detected only a few times. CDR3 sequence (DNA): TGTGCCAGCAGTTACTCCCCGGACCCGGGGGACTATGGCTACACCTTC. It is translated as CASSYSPDPGDYGYTF. This sequence joins TRBV6-5 and TRBJ1-2; TRBD1 might be the D (5 bases). V lost 0 bases and J lost 3, with 14 bases in between. The germline V gene encodes CDR1 MNHEY and CDR2 SVGAGI. The CDR3 totals 16 residues.

This clonotype has at least ten counts. The chain joins TRBV12-3 or TRBV12-4 to TRBJ2-7, with D perhaps TRBD2 (5 bases). The CDR3 runs 13 residues. The germline V and J ends were trimmed by 1 base and 8 bases, with 12 bases remaining between them. The CDR3 is CASSLGPSSQQYF. The DNA for the CDR3 is TGTGCCAGCAGTTTAGGTCCTAGCAGCCAGCAGTACTTC.

This clonotype came up many times. This chain connects TRBV15 to TRBJ2-3, with D possibly being TRBD1 or TRBD2 (5 bases each). Germline V gene data show CDR1 as LNHNV and CDR2 as YYDKDF (reference sequence). Trimming pared 8 bases from V and 0 bases from J, leaving 12 bases between. This CDR3 is built from 14 residues. CDR3 bases: TGTGCCACCGCCCGGGGCAGGAGCACAGATACGCAGTATTTT. This codes for CATARGRSTDTQYF.

Only a few counts were recorded for this clonotype. The chain carries TRBV5-6 and TRBJ2-1; the match to TRBD2 covers 8 bases. The CDR3 sequence is 18 residues long. Germline-derived CDR1 and CDR2 are SGHDT and YYEEEE. Trimming took 4 bases from V and 8 from J; bases not matched to a gene: 20. CDR3 bases: TGTGCCAGCAGCCGGGGGGGCCCGGGGTCAAGCGTGGGTCATGAGCAGTTCTTC. Its protein is CASSRGGPGSSVGHEQFF.

This clonotype was observed many times. The chain has TRBV20-1 and TRBJ1-2; D not resolved. Trimming took 0 bases from V and 8 from J, leaving 10 bases between them. The length of the CDR3 is 12 residues. Germline V lookup: CDR1 DFQATT, CDR2 SNEGSKA (reference sequence). The CDR3 DNA sequence: TGCAGTGCTAGAGATCCAGGATCCGGCTACACCTTC. It translates to CSARDPGSGYTF.

This clonotype was counted many times. V is TRBV18 and J is TRBJ2-7, with D uncertain. The CDR3 covers 14 residues. The germline V and J ends were trimmed by 5 bases and 2 bases, with 13 bases remaining between them. Germline CDR1 and CDR2: KGHSH and LQKENI. The CDR3 here is CASSERTDPYEQYF. As DNA, the CDR3 is TGTGCCAGCTCAGAGAGAACAGATCCCTACGAGCAGTACTTC.

This clonotype appeared a few times. This rearrangement joins TRBV24-1 to TRBJ1-2; D is unresolved. The CDR3 consists of 13 residues. With 5 bases removed from V and 2 bases from J, the gap between germline ends came to 8 bases. Germline CDR1 and CDR2: KGHDR and SFDVKD. The CDR3 bases are TGTGCCACCAGTGTCGACGGAAACTATGGCTACACCTTC. It yields the protein CATSVDGNYGYTF.

This clonotype appeared a few times. The gene calls are TRBV2 and TRBJ2-7, with D perhaps being TRBD1 or TRBD2 (5 bases each). The germline CDR1 and CDR2 sequences are SNHLY and FYNNEI. The CDR3 is made up of 16 amino acids. V gave up 4 bases and J gave up 0 bases, with 16 bases separating them. The CDR3 nucleotides are TGTGCCAGCAGTGGAGGTACATGGGGGAGCTCCTACGAGCAGTACTTC. Translated, it gives CASSGGTWGSSYEQYF.

This clonotype was seen many times. This sequence joins TRBV20-1 and TRBJ2-3, with no clear D. The CDR3 covers 15 residues. V lost 3 bases, J lost 2 bases, and 15 bases lay in between. Per the germline V gene, CDR1 is DFQATT and CDR2 is SNEGSKA (reference sequence). The DNA for the CDR3 is TGCAGTGCTAGGGCCAACATGGGAATCACAGATACGCAGTATTTT. Protein: CSARANMGITDTQYF.

This clonotype was recorded at least ten times. This sequence joins TRBV6-1 and TRBJ1-2, with 10 bases aligning to TRBD1. Germline V lookup: CDR1 MNHNS, CDR2 SASEGT. The ends lost 8 bases at V and 4 bases at J; junction bases unmatched: 4. CDR3 length: 13 amino acids. Here the CDR3 reads CASGDRGFYGYTF. The DNA of the CDR3 is TGTGCCAGCGGGGACAGGGGATTCTATGGCTACACCTTC.

This clonotype has only a few counts. V is TRBV11-3 and J is TRBJ2-4; 10 bases agree with TRBD2. The germline V gene encodes CDR1 SGHNT and CDR2 YENEEA. V shed 1 base and J 1 base; nucleotides not matched to a gene: 19. The CDR3 length is 22 residues. The CDR3 reads CASSLVFRWASGSIFAKNIQYF. In DNA form, the CDR3 reads TGTGCCAGCAGCTTAGTATTTAGATGGGCTAGCGGGAGTATCTTTGCCAAAAACATTCAGTACTTC.

This clonotype was found once. The CDR3 bases are TGTGCCAGCAGCTTAGTTCTGGTGGTTACTAGCACAGATACGCAGTATTTT. Amino acid sequence: CASSLVLVVTSTDTQYF. The rearrangement links TRBV11-2 to TRBJ2-3; D is uncertain. Trimming took off 1 base at V and 0 bases at J, with 14 bases between the two ends. Germline loops: CDR1 SGHAT, CDR2 FQNNGV. The CDR3 runs to 17 residues.

This clonotype was detected ten times or more. The chain joins TRBV20-1 to TRBJ1-1; unclear D gene. The V gene lost 6 bases and the J gene lost 5 bases, with 22 bases spanning the gap. The CDR3 runs 15 residues. Germline assignment: CDR1 DFQATT and CDR2 SNEGSKA (reference sequence). CDR3 nucleotides: TGCAGTGCACCTCCCCGGACTTCGCCGGTAACTGAAGCTTTCTTT. Its translation is CSAPPRTSPVTEAFF.

The table lists this clonotype with a few counts. This chain links TRBV12-3 or TRBV12-4 with TRBJ2-4; a weak D match, TRBD1 (5 bases). The CDR3 is made up of 14 amino acids. V lost 6 bases to trimming and J lost 0 bases, with 9 bases between them. The CDR3 here is CASRTDIAKNIQYF. CDR3 nucleotide sequence: TGTGCCAGCAGGACAGACATAGCCAAAAACATTCAGTACTTC.

The rearrangement uses TRBV25-1 and TRBJ1-1; D gene uncertain. The germline CDR1 and CDR2 sequences are MGHDK and SYGVNS. The CDR3 totals 13 residues. V gave up 0 bases and J gave up 7 bases, with 9 bases separating them. CDR3 amino acids: CASSEYLSGEAFF. CDR3 DNA: TGTGCCAGCAGTGAATATTTGTCGGGTGAAGCTTTCTTT.